This T cell receptor (beta chain) was identified during a study of blood T cell repertoires in COVID-19. Turning to the study itself: The United States, Italy and Spain were the sources of the acute and convalescent COVID-19 samples. T cells, B-cell-depleted T cells, or PBMCs provided the cDNA or gDNA that served as material.

As processed by the authors: From reference gene primer amplification, estimates of nucleated cell counts were derived. TCRdb's copy holds only in-frame clones and misses some; the assay was immunoSEQ multiplex PCR. The V and J calls and clone size are taken from that table; D and trimming were inferred from the DNA. The top ten clones hold 2% to 2.5% of a sample with about 280,000 clones, approximately 83% of them seen once. This CDR3 region has 14 residues. Germline CDR1 reads SSHAT; CDR2 reads FNYEAQ (reference sequence). On this clone: The junction does not match germline at one end; this may be a read error.

This clonotype was sampled from a woman aged 25 to 39 who had recovered from COVID-19. The gene calls are TRBV7-7 and TRBJ2-2; D is uncertain. Sequencing used peripheral blood. In DNA form, the CDR3 reads TGTGCTAGCAGACCTTCTGGGCCCACCGGGGAGCTGTTTTTT. As protein: CASRPSGPTGELFF.